Detailed here is one T cell receptor (beta chain). Its antigen remains unknown. TCRdb independently ran MiXCR on the RT-PCR reads; one entry per CDR3 protein. The repertoire includes over 400,000 distinct CDR3 sequences, approximately 12% of them detected once, and around 13% sits in the top ten. The V end lost 5 bases, the J end lost 2 bases, and 12 bases lay between the germline ends. There are 15 residues in the CDR3. The sample comes from a study of response to subunit inactivated influenza vaccine. Study conclusions and caveats: Seasonal influenza vaccination, on each occasion, was suggested by the authors to recruit few new T cells.

Here the sequenced sample was PBMCs from blood, taken more than 35 days after vaccination. This receptor was taken from a middle-aged man who received an inactivated influenza vaccine. The chain combines TRBV12-3 or TRBV12-4 with TRBJ2-2, with D possibly matching TRBD2 (6 bases). The CDR3 loop reads CASSELAKNTGELFF. The DNA for the CDR3 is TGTGCCAGCAGTGAGCTAGCGAAAAACACCGGGGAGCTGTTTTTT.